The 19 T cell receptor beta chains given below trace back to one sample, sequenced in a study of T cell repertoires in cytomegalovirus infection. TCRdb redid the calling of the reads with MiXCR, one entry per CDR3 protein. The sample records roughly 310,000 distinct CDR3 sequences, around 29% being singletons. These receptors have no known antigen. This sample comprised cultured PBMCs, obtained from culture after CMV antigen stimulation. The receptors come from a human donor in good health (CMV status not recorded). Some clones in this sample may be carry-over from other donors' samples.

There are a few counts of this clonotype. V usage is TRBV7-2 and J usage is TRBJ2-1, with D perhaps being TRBD1 or TRBD2 (6 bases each). With 5 bases removed from V and 6 bases from J, the gap between germline ends came to 17 bases. CDR1 and CDR2 (germline): SGHTA, FQGNSA. This CDR3 is 15 amino acids long. CDR3 DNA sequence: TGTGCCAGCAGCCCAACCGGAGGGGGTCGCAATGAGCAGTTCTTC. Its translation is CASSPTGGGRNEQFF.

The chain has TRBV29-1 and TRBJ2-1; D uncertain. Trimming took 2 bases from V and 5 from J, leaving 10 bases between them. CDR3 length: 13 amino acids. The germline V gene encodes CDR1 SQVTM and CDR2 ANQGSEA. CDR3 in amino acids: CSVESWQNNEQFF. The CDR3 coding sequence is TGCAGCGTTGAATCCTGGCAGAACAATGAGCAGTTCTTC.

V and J are TRBV27 and TRBJ1-1; TRBD1 aligns across 8 bases. V lost 6 bases to trimming and J lost 4 bases; unmatched junction nucleotides: 7. This CDR3 comprises 14 residues. Germline CDR1 reads MNHEY; CDR2 reads SMNVEV (reference sequence). The CDR3 reads CASRPTGVFTEAFF. In DNA form, the CDR3 reads TGTGCCAGCAGGCCGACAGGGGTATTCACTGAAGCTTTCTTT.

The CDR3 sequence is CASSSGAGLAVEQYF. The CDR3, as DNA: TGTGCCAGCAGCTCCGGGGCGGGACTAGCGGTCGAGCAGTACTTC. J is TRBJ2-7 and V is TRBV7-2; 11 nucleotides match TRBD2. The trim removed 4 bases at V and 6 bases at J, leaving 8 bases unmatched. Germline assignment: CDR1 SGHTA and CDR2 FQGNSA. The CDR3 is 15 residues long.

This clonotype came up a few times. The chain links TRBV6-6 to TRBJ1-6, with 8 bases matching TRBD1. Germline values: CDR1 MNHNY, CDR2 SVGAGI (reference sequence). CDR3 size: 18 residues. The V segment lost 5 bases and the J segment 0 bases; nucleotides outside the gene matches: 9. The CDR3 nucleotides read TGTGCCAGCAGTGAGCCGACAGGGGCCCGCTCCTATAATTCACCCCTCCACTTT. Translation: CASSEPTGARSYNSPLHF.

There are a few counts of this clonotype. The V and J genes are TRBV19 and TRBJ1-5, with 7 bases that match TRBD1. The germline gives CDR1 LNHDA, CDR2 SQIVND (reference sequence). CDR3 length: 17 residues. J was trimmed by 2 bases and V by 7 bases; bases with no gene match: 14. The CDR3 sequence: CASTAGGGGEGNQPQHF. CDR3 in DNA: TGTGCCAGTACCGCCGGTGGAGGGGGCGAAGGCAATCAGCCCCAGCATTTT.

V gene TRBV2 combines with J gene TRBJ2-3; no reliable D call. CDR1 SNHLY and CDR2 FYNNEI come from the germline V gene. V lost 6 bases, J lost 4 bases, and 8 bases lay in between. The CDR3 runs 12 residues. The DNA for the CDR3 is TGTGCCAGCAGGTTACCCTCAGATACGCAGTATTTT. As protein: CASRLPSDTQYF.

V is TRBV29-1 and J is TRBJ2-7; D is uncertain. The V and J ends lost 2 bases and 0 bases respectively, with 11 bases between them. This CDR3 has 14 amino acids. Germline V gene lookup returns CDR1 SQVTM and CDR2 ANQGSEA. CDR3 protein: CSVELTTSSYEQYF. The CDR3, as DNA: TGCAGCGTTGAACTGACAACCAGCTCCTACGAGCAGTACTTC.

The chain employs TRBV10-3 and TRBJ1-2; D is perhaps TRBD1 (5 bases). With 4 bases removed from V and 6 bases from J, the gap between germline ends came to 15 bases. CDR1 is ENHRY and CDR2 is SYGVKD in the germline V gene. This CDR3 contains 14 residues. The CDR3 here is CAISGAGREHGYTF. The CDR3 bases are TGTGCCATCAGTGGGGCAGGGAGAGAACATGGCTACACCTTC.

This clonotype was seen a handful of times. CDR3 amino acids: CSIGKASTDTQYF. The CDR3 nucleotides are TGCAGCATAGGGAAAGCTAGCACAGATACGCAGTATTTT. V and J are TRBV29-1 and TRBJ2-3, with D unclear. In germline, CDR1 is SQVTM, CDR2 ANQGSEA. V was shortened by 8 bases and J by 0 bases, with 12 bases between the two germline ends. The CDR3 length is 13 residues.

The CDR3 protein is CASSLEGPNQPQHF. CDR3 bases: TGCGCCAGCAGCTTGGAAGGGCCCAATCAGCCCCAGCATTTT. The V call is TRBV5-1, the J call TRBJ1-5; no firm D call. The ends were cut back, 0 bases at V and 3 bases at J, with 7 bases in the middle. From germline, CDR1 is SGHRS and CDR2 YFSETQ. The CDR3 runs 14 residues.

In its sample, this clonotype was seen many times. The chain has TRBV18 and TRBJ1-1; D may be TRBD1 (5 bases). V gave up 2 bases and J gave up 1 base, with 20 bases separating them. CDR3 size: 18 residues. The germline CDR1 and CDR2 sequences are KGHSH and LQKENI. CDR3 sequence: CASSPVGGENWGNTEAFF. The CDR3 DNA follows: TGTGCCAGCTCACCAGTAGGAGGGGAGAACTGGGGGAACACTGAAGCTTTCTTT.

This clonotype appeared many times. The genes are TRBV10-3 and TRBJ1-6; a possible D gene is TRBD1 (5 bases). CDR1 ENHRY and CDR2 SYGVKD come from the germline V gene. This CDR3 contains 18 residues. The V end was cut by 0 bases, the J end by 7 bases, with 19 bases between. In DNA, the CDR3 is TGTGCCATCAGTGAGTCGGCCGCGGCAGGGACGGTGAATTCACCCCTCCACTTT. It yields the protein CAISESAAAGTVNSPLHF.

The V and J genes are TRBV7-2 and TRBJ1-1, with D perhaps TRBD1 (5 bases). The V end was cut by 1 base, the J end by 6 bases, with 15 bases between. This CDR3 has 15 residues. In germline, CDR1 is SGHTA, CDR2 FQGNSA. Written as DNA, the CDR3 is TGTGCCAGCAGCTTAGTCCGGAGGGGTAGGCCTGAAGCTTTCTTT. Protein sequence: CASSLVRRGRPEAFF.

This clonotype came up a few times. The chain employs TRBV7-8 and TRBJ1-5, with no clear D. The CDR3 is made up of 14 amino acids. V lost 0 bases to trimming and J lost 7 bases, with 10 bases between them. Per germline, CDR1 SGHVS and CDR2 FQNEAQ. This chain's CDR3 is CASSLAKGGQPQHF. CDR3 DNA sequence: TGTGCCAGCAGCTTAGCGAAGGGAGGGCAGCCCCAGCATTTT.

This clonotype was seen a few times. The rearrangement uses TRBV24-1 and TRBJ2-7; D possibly corresponds to TRBD2 (5 bases). Trimming took off 6 bases at V and 3 bases at J, with 11 bases between the two ends. Germline V gene data show CDR1 as KGHDR and CDR2 as SFDVKD. The CDR3 totals 13 residues. The CDR3 reads CATSKAGGYEQYF. Written as DNA, the CDR3 is TGTGCCACCAGTAAGGCAGGAGGCTACGAGCAGTACTTC.

The rearrangement joins TRBV20-1 to TRBJ2-3; D is uncertain. CDR3 length: 16 amino acids. The ends were cut back, 3 bases at V and 2 bases at J, with 18 bases in the middle. CDR1 and CDR2 from the germline V gene are DFQATT and SNEGSKA (reference sequence). Here the CDR3 reads CSASLPLGLHTDTQYF. DNA of the CDR3: TGCAGTGCTAGCCTTCCCCTAGGGCTTCACACAGATACGCAGTATTTT.

This CDR3 is CASSYSRQGYEQYF. The CDR3 DNA sequence: TGTGCCAGCAGTTACTCGCGACAGGGCTACGAGCAGTACTTC. V usage is TRBV6-2 or TRBV6-3 and J usage is TRBJ2-7, with 7 positions matching TRBD1. Trimming took 0 bases from V and 3 from J; bases not matched to a gene: 2. The CDR3 consists of 14 residues. From germline, CDR1 is MNHEY and CDR2 SVGEGT.

The chain is built from TRBV14 and TRBJ1-2, with TRBD1 matching 7 bases. V lost 4 bases and J lost 2; bases outside the gene matches: 7. This CDR3 is 15 amino acids long. The germline V gene has CDR1 SGHDN and CDR2 FVKESK. CDR3 sequence: CASSREVGQNYGYTF. The CDR3 DNA follows: TGTGCCAGCAGCCGGGAAGTGGGACAGAACTATGGCTACACCTTC.